Below are 3 T cell receptor beta chains sequenced from a single sample in a study of T cells after posttransplantation cyclophosphamide. Measured with immunoSEQ multiplex PCR; TCRdb has only the in-frame clones, and not every one. This sample carries fewer than 55,000 clones, 85% to 95% of them seen once, and the ten largest clones take roughly 3.1%. The sample was PBMCs. These TCRs come from a young woman in good health and a related stem cell transplant donor.

The gene calls are TRBV7-9 and TRBJ1-1; D uncertain. The germline CDR1 and CDR2 sequences are SEHNR and FQNEAQ (reference sequence). There are 13 residues in the CDR3. V was shortened by 7 bases and J by 4 bases, with 13 bases between the two germline ends. In nucleotides, the CDR3 is TGTGCCAGCACTTTGGAAGAGGGCACTGAAGCTTTCTTT. It yields the protein CASTLEEGTEAFF.

The rearrangement links TRBV5-5 to TRBJ1-3; no clear D. The ends were cut back, 4 bases at V and 0 bases at J, with 8 bases in the middle. The CDR3 extends over 14 amino acids. From germline, CDR1 is SGHKS and CDR2 YYEKEE (reference sequence). CDR3 sequence: CASSEGFSGNTIYF. The CDR3 DNA reads TGTGCCAGCAGCGAGGGATTCTCTGGAAACACCATATATTTT.

The J gene is TRBJ1-5, the V gene TRBV6-1, with TRBD1 matching over 9 bases. CDR3 length: 16 residues. Trimming cost V 4 bases and J 4 bases; bases outside gene matches: 8. Germline values: CDR1 MNHNS, CDR2 SASEGT. The DNA for the CDR3 is TGTGCCAGCAGTGGAGGGACAGGGAGCCCGAATCAGCCCCAGCATTTT. Translated: CASSGGTGSPNQPQHF.